Following are 9 T cell receptor beta chains from one sample sequenced in a study of T cell responses to AZD1222 COVID-19 vaccine (dated by TCRdb to the early 2020s). This specimen's time point label, interpreted: baseline before first vaccination. The sample's treatment or condition label, decoded: meningococcal conjugate vaccine given as trial control. The library was made by the immunoSEQ multiplex PCR assay. TCRdb provides this immuneACCESS table in a form limited to in-frame rearrangements. Some clones are lacking; in checked studies, under half of them reflect an unresolved V gene, and why the rest are absent is not known. Here the sample has roughly 150,000 clones; 88% occur a single time. The ten largest make up around 3.4% of the sample. The sequencing used peripheral blood, collected on day 0 of MenACWY control vaccination. The receptors stem from an adult in good health.

The rearrangement joins TRBV18 to TRBJ1-1; the D is unclear. Germline V gene data show CDR1 as KGHSH and CDR2 as LQKENI. This CDR3 has 13 residues. V was trimmed by 6 bases and J by 3 bases, leaving 11 bases between them. CDR3 bases: TGTGCCAGCTCGCGTAACCGGGACACTGAAGCTTTCTTT. Amino acids: CASSRNRDTEAFF.

V gene TRBV2 combines with J gene TRBJ1-6, with D unresolved. The CDR3 is 12 amino acids. Germline assignment: CDR1 SNHLY and CDR2 FYNNEI. V was pared by 11 bases and J by 8 bases, with 13 bases between. The CDR3 region is CAGRREDSPLHF. The CDR3 coding sequence is TGTGCCGGGAGGAGGGAAGATTCACCCCTCCACTTT.

This chain uses TRBV6-5 with TRBJ1-1; a weak D match, TRBD1 (5 bases). V dropped 2 bases and J dropped 1 base, with 8 bases sitting between them. The CDR3 extends over 14 amino acids. The V gene's germline CDR1 is MNHEY and CDR2 SVGAGI. The CDR3 region is CASSYGHPNTEAFF. DNA of the CDR3: TGTGCCAGCAGTTACGGACACCCGAACACTGAAGCTTTCTTT.

This sequence joins TRBV6-2 or TRBV6-3 and TRBJ1-3; D remains ambiguous. The ends were cut back, 4 bases at V and 8 bases at J, with 12 bases in the middle. Germline-derived CDR1 and CDR2 are MNHEY and SVGEGT. This CDR3 region has 13 residues. The CDR3 is CASSSPGTDTIYF. The DNA of the CDR3 is TGTGCCAGCAGTTCCCCGGGAACCGACACCATATATTTT.

This clone was found a few times. The chain is built from TRBV21-1 and TRBJ1-5; the table's D gene call, TRBD1, was not cross checked with the DNA. TRBV21-1 is given as a pseudogene. The CDR3 runs 15 residues. The CDR3 DNA sequence: TGTGCCAGCAGGGAAAGGGGACAGAGCAATCAGCCCCAGCATTTT. Translating gives CASRERGQSNQPQHF.

This chain uses TRBV2 with TRBJ1-5; weak D call: TRBD1 (5 bases). The CDR3 consists of 13 residues. Trimming pared 8 bases from V and 2 bases from J, leaving 10 bases between. Looked up from germline, CDR1 is SNHLY and CDR2 is FYNNEI. CDR3 nucleotide sequence: TGTGCCAGCGGTAGGGACGGCAATCAGCCCCAGCATTTT. Protein product: CASGRDGNQPQHF.

The rearrangement uses TRBV14 and TRBJ1-2; no reliable D call. V shed 1 base and J shed 8 bases, with 11 bases lying between them. The CDR3 is 13 amino acids. Germline values: CDR1 SGHDN, CDR2 FVKESK. The DNA for the CDR3 is TGTGCCAGCAGCCAAGTCTTGCATCGGGGCTACACCTTC. Protein product: CASSQVLHRGYTF.

The chain couples TRBV2 to TRBJ2-6; 11 bases map to TRBD1. This CDR3 has 17 residues. Trimming cost V 5 bases and J 0 bases; bases outside gene matches: 3. Germline V CDR1 and CDR2: SNHLY, FYNNEI. CDR3 DNA sequence: TGTGCCAGCAGTCCGGGACAGGGGGACTCTGGGGCCAACGTCCTGACTTTC. As protein: CASSPGQGDSGANVLTF.

The chain employs TRBV7-8 and TRBJ1-1, with TRBD1 matching over 8 bases. Losses at the gene ends were 5 bases for V and 6 bases for J; bases not matched to a gene: 8. Germline V gene sequence: CDR1 SGHVS, CDR2 FQNEAQ. The CDR3 covers 14 residues. The CDR3 sequence: CASSVQGAGSEAFF. The CDR3 coding sequence is TGTGCCAGCAGCGTTCAGGGGGCCGGGTCTGAAGCTTTCTTT.